This T cell receptor (beta chain) is drawn from a study of Graves' ophthalmopathy and Graves' hyperthyroidism. This CDR3 spans 20 amino acids. V dropped 4 bases and J dropped 2; count of bases not matched to a gene: 16. The germline CDR1 and CDR2 sequences are MNHNS and SASEGT. Note on this clonotype: This may be a read error: a much more frequent sequence differs by one nucleotide.

RNA transcripts were the template, and TCR beta CDR3 regions were amplified from them. The library came from an HTBI-primed first-round RT-PCR and a second-round multiplex PCR. TCRdb itself ran the multiplex PCR reads through MiXCR, one entry per CDR3 protein. Among 40,000 to 50,000 distinct CDR3 sequences listed, approximately 52% were seen once. The receptor was isolated from an adult man with Graves' ophthalmopathy. Material: peripheral blood. The chain joins TRBV6-1 to TRBJ2-3; TRBD2 agrees at 12 bases. In DNA, the CDR3 is TGTGCCAGCAGTGCCGGTACCCGACTAGCGGGAGCTGGACCCACAGATACGCAGTATTTT. Translation gives CASSAGTRLAGAGPTDTQYF.